This T cell receptor beta chain was sequenced for a study of technical replicates of blood from a few donors. Method: immunoSEQ multiplex PCR; TCRdb's copy keeps in-frame clones and lacks some. The table records 65,000 to 95,000 clones, roughly 98% of them present only once. The TCR sequence derives from a human donor in good health. Sequencing was done on a sample of T cells isolated from PBMCs.

CDR3 sequence reads: CASSYGRGGANVLTF. DNA for the CDR3: TGTGCCAGCAGTTACGGGAGGGGTGGGGCCAACGTCCTGACTTTC. This chain connects TRBV6-5 to TRBJ2-6, with TRBD2 matching 7 bases. CDR1 and CDR2 from the germline V gene are MNHEY and SVGAGI. V lost 2 bases to trimming and J lost 3 bases; unmatched junction nucleotides: 1. The CDR3 is 15 amino acids.